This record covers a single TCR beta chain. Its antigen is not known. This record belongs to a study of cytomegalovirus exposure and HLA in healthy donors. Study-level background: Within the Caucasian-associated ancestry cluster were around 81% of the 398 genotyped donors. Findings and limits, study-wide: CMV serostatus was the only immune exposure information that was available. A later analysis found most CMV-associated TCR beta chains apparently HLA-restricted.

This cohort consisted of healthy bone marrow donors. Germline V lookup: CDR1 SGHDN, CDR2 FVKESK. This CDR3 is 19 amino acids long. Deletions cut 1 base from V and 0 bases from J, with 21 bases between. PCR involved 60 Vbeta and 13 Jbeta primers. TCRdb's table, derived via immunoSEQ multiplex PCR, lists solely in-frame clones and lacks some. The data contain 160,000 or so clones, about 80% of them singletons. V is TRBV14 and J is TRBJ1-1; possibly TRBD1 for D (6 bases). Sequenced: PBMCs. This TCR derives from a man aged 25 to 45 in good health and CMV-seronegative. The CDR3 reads CASSQVIFTGPYMNTEAFF. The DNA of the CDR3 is TGTGCCAGCAGCCAAGTGATATTTACAGGGCCCTACATGAACACTGAAGCTTTCTTT. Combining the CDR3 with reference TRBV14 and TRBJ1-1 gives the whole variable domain EAGVTQFPSHSVIEKGQTVTLRCDPISGHDNLYWYRRVMGKEIKFLLHFVKESKQDESGMPNNRFLAERTGGTYSTLKVQPAELEDSGVYFCASSQVIFTGPYMNTEAFFGQGTRLTVV.